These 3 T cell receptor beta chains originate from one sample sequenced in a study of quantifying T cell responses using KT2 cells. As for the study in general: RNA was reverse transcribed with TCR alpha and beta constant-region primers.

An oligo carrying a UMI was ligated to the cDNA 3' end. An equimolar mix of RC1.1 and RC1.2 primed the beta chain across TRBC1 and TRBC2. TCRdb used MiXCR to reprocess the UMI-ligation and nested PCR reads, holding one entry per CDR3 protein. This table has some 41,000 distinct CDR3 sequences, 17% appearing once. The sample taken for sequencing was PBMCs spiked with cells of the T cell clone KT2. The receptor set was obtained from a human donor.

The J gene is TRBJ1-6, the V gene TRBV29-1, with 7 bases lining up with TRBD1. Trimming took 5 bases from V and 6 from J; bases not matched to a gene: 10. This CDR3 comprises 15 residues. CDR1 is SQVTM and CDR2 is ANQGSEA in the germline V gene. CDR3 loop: CSVSDDRATNSPLHF. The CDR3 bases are TGCAGCGTTTCCGATGACAGGGCGACTAATTCACCCCTCCACTTT.

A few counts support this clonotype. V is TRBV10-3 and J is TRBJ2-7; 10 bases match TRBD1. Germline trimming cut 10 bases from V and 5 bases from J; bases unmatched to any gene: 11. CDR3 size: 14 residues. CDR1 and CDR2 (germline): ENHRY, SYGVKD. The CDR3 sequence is CATHRDRGPHEQYF. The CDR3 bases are TGTGCCACACACCGGGACAGGGGACCCCACGAGCAGTACTTC.

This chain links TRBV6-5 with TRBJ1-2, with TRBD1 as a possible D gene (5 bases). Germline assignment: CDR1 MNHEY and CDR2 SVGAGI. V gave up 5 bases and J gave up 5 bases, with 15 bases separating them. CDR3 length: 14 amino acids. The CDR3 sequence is CASSHGSGGYGYTF. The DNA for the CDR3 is TGTGCCAGCAGTCACGGATCCGGGGGTTATGGCTACACCTTC.